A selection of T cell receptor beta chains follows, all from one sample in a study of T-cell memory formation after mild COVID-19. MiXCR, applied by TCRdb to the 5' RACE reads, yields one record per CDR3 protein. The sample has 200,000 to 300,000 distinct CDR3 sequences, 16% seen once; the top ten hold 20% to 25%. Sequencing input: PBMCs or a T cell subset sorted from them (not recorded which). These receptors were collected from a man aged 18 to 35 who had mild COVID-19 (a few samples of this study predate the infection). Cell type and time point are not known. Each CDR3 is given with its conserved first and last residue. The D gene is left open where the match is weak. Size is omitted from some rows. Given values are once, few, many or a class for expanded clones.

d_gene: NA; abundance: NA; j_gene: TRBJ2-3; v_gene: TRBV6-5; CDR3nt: TGTGCCAGCAGTTTGGTCACCACCCTGTCCGCAGATACGCAGTATTTT; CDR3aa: CASSLVTTLSADTQYF
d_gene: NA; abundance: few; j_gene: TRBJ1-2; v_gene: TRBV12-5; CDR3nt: TGTGCTAGTGGTTTGGTTGGTCGAAATGGCTACACCTTC; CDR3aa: CASGLVGRNGYTF
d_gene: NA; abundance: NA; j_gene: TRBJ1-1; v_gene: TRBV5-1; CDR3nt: TGCGCCAGCAGGCAAACTTCACAGGGTGGTAGCACTGAAGCTTTCTTT; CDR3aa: CASRQTSQGGSTEAFF
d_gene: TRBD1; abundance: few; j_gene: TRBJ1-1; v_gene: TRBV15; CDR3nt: TGTGCCACCAGCAGAGATAAAAGGGACAGGGTCATGAACACTGAAGCTTTCTTT; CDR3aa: CATSRDKRDRVMNTEAFF
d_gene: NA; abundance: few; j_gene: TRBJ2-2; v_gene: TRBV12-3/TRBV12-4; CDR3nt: TGTGCCAGCACCTTCCCGGACAGATCGACCGGGGAGCTGTTTTTT; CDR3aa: CASTFPDRSTGELFF
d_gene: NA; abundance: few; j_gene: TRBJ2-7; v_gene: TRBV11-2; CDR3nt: TGTGCCAGCAGCTTAGGGTCCAGCCTCTACGAGCAGTACTTC; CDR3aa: CASSLGSSLYEQYF
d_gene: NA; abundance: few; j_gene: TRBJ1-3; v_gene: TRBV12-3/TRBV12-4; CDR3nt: TGTGCCAGCAGTTCACCGGGATACTCTGGAAACACCATATATTTT; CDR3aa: CASSSPGYSGNTIYF
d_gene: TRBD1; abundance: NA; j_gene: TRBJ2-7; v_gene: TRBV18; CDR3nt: TGTGCCAGCTCAAACAGGGGGCCCCCCTACGAGCAGTACTTC; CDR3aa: CASSNRGPPYEQYF
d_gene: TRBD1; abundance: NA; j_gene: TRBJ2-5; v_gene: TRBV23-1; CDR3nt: TGCGCCAGCAGTCACTCAAACCGACAGGGTGGAGAGACCCAGTACTTC; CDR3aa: CASSHSNRQGGETQYF
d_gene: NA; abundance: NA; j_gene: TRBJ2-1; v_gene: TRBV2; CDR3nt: TGTGCCAGCAGTGCGAGCCCTGAGCAGTTCTTC; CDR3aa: CASSASPEQFF
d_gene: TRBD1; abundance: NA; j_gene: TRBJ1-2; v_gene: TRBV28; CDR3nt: TGTGCCAGCAGGGGACAGGGGTCCGACTATGGCTACACCTTC; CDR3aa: CASRGQGSDYGYTF
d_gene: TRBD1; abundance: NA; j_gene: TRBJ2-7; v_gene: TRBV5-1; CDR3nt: TGCGCCAGCAGCTTACAGGGGGCAGGAGTCGGCGAGCAGTACTTC; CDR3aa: CASSLQGAGVGEQYF
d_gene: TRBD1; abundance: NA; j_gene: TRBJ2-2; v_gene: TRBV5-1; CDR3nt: TGCGCCAGCAGCACCGGGACAGGAGCAACCGGGGAGCTGTTTTTT; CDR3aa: CASSTGTGATGELFF
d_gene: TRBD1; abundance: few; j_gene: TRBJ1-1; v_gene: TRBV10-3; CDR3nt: TGTGCCATCAGTGAGGACAGGGCAACTGAAGCTTTCTTT; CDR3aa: CAISEDRATEAFF
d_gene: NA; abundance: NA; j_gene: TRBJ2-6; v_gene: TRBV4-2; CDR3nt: TGTGCCAGCAGCCTCGCGGACGGGGTCCCCGGGGCCAACGTCCTGACTTTC; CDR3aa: CASSLADGVPGANVLTF
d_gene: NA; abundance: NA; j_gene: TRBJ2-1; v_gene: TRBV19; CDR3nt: TGTGCCACCGGTGACGGGCAGGGTTACAATGAGCAGTTCTTC; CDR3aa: CATGDGQGYNEQFF
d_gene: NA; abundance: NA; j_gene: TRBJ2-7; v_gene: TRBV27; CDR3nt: TGTGCCAGCAGTCTCCTGGGGAACTCCTACGAGCAGTACTTC; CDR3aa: CASSLLGNSYEQYF
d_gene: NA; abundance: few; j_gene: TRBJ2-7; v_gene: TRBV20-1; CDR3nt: TGCAGTGCTAGAGGGACAGTCTACGAGCAGTACTTC; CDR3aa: CSARGTVYEQYF
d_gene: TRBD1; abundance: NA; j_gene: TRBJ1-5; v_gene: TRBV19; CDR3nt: TGTGCCAGTAGTAGAGGGGGCCGAGCTAACAATCAGCCCCAGCATTTT; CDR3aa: CASSRGGRANNQPQHF
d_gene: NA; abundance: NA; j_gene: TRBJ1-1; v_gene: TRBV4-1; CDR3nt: TGCGCCAGCAGCCAAGTGGATCAGGCCACTGAAGCTTTCTTT; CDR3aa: CASSQVDQATEAFF
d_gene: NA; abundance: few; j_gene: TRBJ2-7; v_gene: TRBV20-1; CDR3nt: TGCAGTGCTGGGGGTGGCAGCCCGAAGAGCGAGCAGTACTTC; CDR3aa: CSAGGGSPKSEQYF
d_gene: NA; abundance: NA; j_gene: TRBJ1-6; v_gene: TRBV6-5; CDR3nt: TGTGCCAGCAGTGGCTTACTTATGGGCCTAGGGAATTCACCCCTCCACTTT; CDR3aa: CASSGLLMGLGNSPLHF
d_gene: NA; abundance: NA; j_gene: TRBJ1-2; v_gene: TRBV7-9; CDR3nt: TGTGCCAGCAGCTTAAGTTTCGGGGGCCACTATGGCTACACCTTC; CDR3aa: CASSLSFGGHYGYTF
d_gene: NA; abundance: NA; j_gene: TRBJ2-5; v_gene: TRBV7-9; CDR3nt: TGTGCCAGCACCGGCGAGTACCAAGAGACCCAGTACTTC; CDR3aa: CASTGEYQETQYF
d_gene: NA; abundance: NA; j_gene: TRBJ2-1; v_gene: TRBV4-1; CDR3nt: TGCGCCAGCAGCTCCCCCCCGGGGGCAGTCAATGAGCAGTTCTTC; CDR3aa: CASSSPPGAVNEQFF
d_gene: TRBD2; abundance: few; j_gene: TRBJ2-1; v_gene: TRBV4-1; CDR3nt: TGCGCCAGCAGCCAACTTCATGCGGGGGGCCGTTGGTATGAGCAGTTCTTC; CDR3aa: CASSQLHAGGRWYEQFF
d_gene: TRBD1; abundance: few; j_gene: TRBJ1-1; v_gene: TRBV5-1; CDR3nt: TGCGCCAGCAGCATAACAGGGGGCGGCACTGAAGCTTTCTTT; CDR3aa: CASSITGGGTEAFF
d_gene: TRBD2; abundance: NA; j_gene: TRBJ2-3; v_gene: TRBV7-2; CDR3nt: TGTGCCAGCAGCCCAGGACTAGCGGGCGTACCCTCCACAGATACGCAGTATTTT; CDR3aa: CASSPGLAGVPSTDTQYF
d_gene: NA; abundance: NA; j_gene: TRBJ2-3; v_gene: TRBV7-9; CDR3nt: TGTGCCAGCAGCTTATCCGGGGGCCTAGATACGCAGTATTTT; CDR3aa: CASSLSGGLDTQYF
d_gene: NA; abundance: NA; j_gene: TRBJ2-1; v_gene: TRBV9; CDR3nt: TGTGCCAGCAGCGTAGATGGAGGCAACAATGAGCAGTTCTTC; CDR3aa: CASSVDGGNNEQFF
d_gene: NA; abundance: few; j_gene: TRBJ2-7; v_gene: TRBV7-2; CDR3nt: TGTGCCAGCAGCGCGGGACACCCGACCTCCGAGCAGTACTTC; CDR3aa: CASSAGHPTSEQYF
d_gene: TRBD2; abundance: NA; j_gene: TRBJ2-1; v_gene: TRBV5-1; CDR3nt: TGCGCCAGCAGTCGCGTCGCGGGGGGGCGAGGTGAGCAGTTCTTC; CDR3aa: CASSRVAGGRGEQFF
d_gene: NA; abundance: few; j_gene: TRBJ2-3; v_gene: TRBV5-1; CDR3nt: TGCGCCAGCAGCGGCCAGATGCCCCCAGATACGCAGTATTTT; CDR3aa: CASSGQMPPDTQYF
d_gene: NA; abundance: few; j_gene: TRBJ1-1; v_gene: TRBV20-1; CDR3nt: TGCAGTGCTAGAATCTCCAGCGCCGTTGAAGCTTTCTTT; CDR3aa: CSARISSAVEAFF
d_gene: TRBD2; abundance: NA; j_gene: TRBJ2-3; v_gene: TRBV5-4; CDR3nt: TGTGCCAGCAGCCCCGGAGGGACTACGCGCACAGATACGCAGTATTTT; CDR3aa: CASSPGGTTRTDTQYF
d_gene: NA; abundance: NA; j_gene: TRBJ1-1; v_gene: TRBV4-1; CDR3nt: TGCGCCAGCAGCCAACGGAATTTTAACACTGAAGCTTTCTTT; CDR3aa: CASSQRNFNTEAFF
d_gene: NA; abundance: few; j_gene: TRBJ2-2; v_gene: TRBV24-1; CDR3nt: TGTGCCACCAGTGCCCCAAGGGGACCCACCGGGGAGCTGTTTTTT; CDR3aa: CATSAPRGPTGELFF
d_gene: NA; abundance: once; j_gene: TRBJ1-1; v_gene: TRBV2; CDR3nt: TGTGCCAGCACCAAAGAGAGGGGCGGGGGCACTGAAGCTTTCTTT; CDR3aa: CASTKERGGGTEAFF
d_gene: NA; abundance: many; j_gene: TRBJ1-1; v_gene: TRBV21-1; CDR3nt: TGTGCCAGCAGCAACCCGGACAGGGGGGGGCCTGGAGAAGCTTTCTTT; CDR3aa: CASSNPDRGGPGEAFF
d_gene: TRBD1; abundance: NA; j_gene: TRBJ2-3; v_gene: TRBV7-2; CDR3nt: TGTGCCAGCAGACGAACCGGGACAGGGGGAGATACGCAGTATTTT; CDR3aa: CASRRTGTGGDTQYF
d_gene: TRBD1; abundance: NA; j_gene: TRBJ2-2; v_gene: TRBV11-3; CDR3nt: TGTGCCAGCAGCTCATCCGGGACAGCCACCGGGGAGCTGTTTTTT; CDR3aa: CASSSSGTATGELFF
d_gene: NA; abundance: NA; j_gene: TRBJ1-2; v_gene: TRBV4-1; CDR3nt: TGCGCCAGCAGCCCGAAGGCCACAGGCTTCTATGGCTACACCTTC; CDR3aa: CASSPKATGFYGYTF
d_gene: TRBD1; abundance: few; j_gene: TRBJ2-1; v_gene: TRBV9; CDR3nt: TGTGCCAGCAGCGGGGGACAGGGGTTGTTCTATGAGCAGTTCTTC; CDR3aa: CASSGGQGLFYEQFF
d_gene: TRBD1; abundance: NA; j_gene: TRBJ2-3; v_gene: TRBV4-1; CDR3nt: TGCGCCAGCAGCGCAGACAGGGGGGGAAGATCAGATACGCAGTATTTT; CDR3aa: CASSADRGGRSDTQYF